The 9 T cell receptor beta chains reported below all come from one sample, sequenced in a study of T-cell reconstitution after alpha-beta-depleted transplantation in children. Unique molecular identifiers were used to barcode this TCRbeta library. Each CDR3 protein is one row after TCRdb ran MiXCR on the PCR reads. Of 450,000 to 600,000 distinct CDR3 sequences in the sample, approximately 32% were seen once. This specimen consisted of PBMCs from the stem cell graft donor, obtained from the stem cell graft. These receptors all stem from a human donor who donated a stem cell graft to a child with aplastic anemia.

The CDR3 DNA reads TGTGCCATCACAAGGGATCCCCGGGCGAGTAATGAGCAGTTCTTC. The encoded protein is CAITRDPRASNEQFF. This chain links TRBV10-3 with TRBJ2-1; D ambiguous. The length of the CDR3 is 15 residues. Between the trimmed V and J ends, which lost 7 bases and 7 bases, there was a span of 20 bases. Germline values: CDR1 ENHRY, CDR2 SYGVKD.

This clonotype was observed once. The chain carries TRBV28 and TRBJ2-3, with D tentatively TRBD2 (6 bases). CDR1 and CDR2 from the germline V gene are MDHEN and SYDVKM. The CDR3 totals 16 residues. V lost 4 bases, J lost 2 bases, and 16 bases lay in between. CDR3 sequence reads: CASSSFVGGATDTQYF. CDR3 in DNA: TGTGCCAGCAGTTCTTTTGTGGGAGGTGCCACAGATACGCAGTATTTT.

The chain combines TRBV4-3 with TRBJ1-5; maybe TRBD1 (5 bases). Between the trimmed V and J ends, which lost 1 base and 3 bases, there was a span of 7 bases. The germline V gene has CDR1 LGHNA and CDR2 YSLEER. This CDR3 has 14 residues. The CDR3 DNA is TGCGCCAGCAGCCAAGGGGGGGACAATCAGCCCCAGCATTTT. Encoded protein: CASSQGGDNQPQHF.

This clonotype was picked up a small number of times. A read error may account for a junction end that differs from germline. This chain connects TRBV20-1 to TRBJ2-7; D remains ambiguous. CDR3 size: 11 residues. Germline values: CDR1 DFQATT, CDR2 SNEGSKA (reference sequence). CDR3 protein: CSAMPVGHRSF. CDR3 DNA: TGCAGTGCTATGCCGGTCGGCCATCGGAGCTTC.

J is TRBJ1-2 and V is TRBV7-9, with a tentative D call TRBD1 (5 bases). CDR3 length: 13 residues. Trimming cost V 5 bases and J 5 bases, with 12 bases left between them. The germline gives CDR1 SEHNR, CDR2 FQNEAQ (reference sequence). CDR3 coding DNA: TGTGCCAGCAGCGCGGGACCGCGGTATGGCTACACCTTC. It is translated as CASSAGPRYGYTF. Filled out from reference TRBV7-9 and TRBJ1-2, the complete variable domain reads DTGVSQNPRHKITKRGQNVTFRCDPISEHNRLYWYRQTLGQGPEFLTYFQNEAQLEKSRLLSDRFSAERPKGSFSTLEIQRTEQGDSAMYLCASSAGPRYGYTFGSGTRLTVV.

This clonotype was seen a handful of times. This chain links TRBV7-9 with TRBJ1-2; the D is unclear. The CDR3 loop spans 15 amino acids. The germline CDR1 and CDR2 sequences are SEHNR and FQNEAQ (reference sequence). V lost 2 bases to trimming and J lost 1 base, with 11 bases between them. The CDR3 nucleotides read TGTGCCAGCAGCTTAAGAGATATAATTAACTATGGCTACACCTTC. Protein sequence: CASSLRDIINYGYTF. Complete variable domain (other parts from reference TRBV7-9 and TRBJ1-2): DTGVSQNPRHKITKRGQNVTFRCDPISEHNRLYWYRQTLGQGPEFLTYFQNEAQLEKSRLLSDRFSAERPKGSFSTLEIQRTEQGDSAMYLCASSLRDIINYGYTFGSGTRLTVV.

This clonotype was counted a few times. This rearrangement joins TRBV29-1 to TRBJ2-3; possibly TRBD1 for D (6 bases). V was clipped by 1 base and J by 8 bases, with 16 bases between them. The CDR3 sequence is 14 residues long. The germline gives CDR1 SQVTM, CDR2 ANQGSEA. The CDR3 sequence: CSVEVQGWFGTQYF. CDR3 DNA sequence: TGCAGCGTTGAAGTCCAGGGGTGGTTCGGTACGCAGTATTTT.

This clonotype showed up just a few times. The chain recombines TRBV7-2 with TRBJ2-7, with D possibly TRBD2 on 5 matching bases. The germline V gene encodes CDR1 SGHTA and CDR2 FQGNSA. Trimming took off 0 bases at V and 5 bases at J, with 14 bases between the two ends. This CDR3 comprises 15 residues. CDR3 sequence: CASSLASATGNEQYF. For the CDR3, the DNA is TGTGCCAGCAGCTTAGCGAGCGCAACGGGAAACGAGCAGTACTTC.

This clonotype was seen a handful of times. The DNA for the CDR3 is TGTGCCAGCAGCCAAGATTCACCGAGCTCTGGGGCCAACGTCCTGACTTTC. Protein product: CASSQDSPSSGANVLTF. J is TRBJ2-6 and V is TRBV4-2; no firm D call. Germline values: CDR1 LGHNA, CDR2 YNFKEQ. The CDR3 covers 17 residues. The V end was cut by 0 bases, the J end by 0 bases, with 9 bases between.